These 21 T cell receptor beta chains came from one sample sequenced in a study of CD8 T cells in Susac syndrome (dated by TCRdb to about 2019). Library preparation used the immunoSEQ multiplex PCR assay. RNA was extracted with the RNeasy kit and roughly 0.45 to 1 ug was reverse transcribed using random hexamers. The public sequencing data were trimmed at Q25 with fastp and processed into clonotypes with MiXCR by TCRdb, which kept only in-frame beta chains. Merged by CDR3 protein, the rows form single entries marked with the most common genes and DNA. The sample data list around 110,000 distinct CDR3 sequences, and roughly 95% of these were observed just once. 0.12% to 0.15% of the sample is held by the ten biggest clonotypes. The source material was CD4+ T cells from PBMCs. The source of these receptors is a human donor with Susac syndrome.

The CDR3 region is CASSRRTSGRGETQYF. Written as DNA, the CDR3 is TGTGCCAGCAGCCGTCGGACTAGCGGGAGGGGAGAGACCCAGTACTTC. The chain combines TRBV3-1 with TRBJ2-5; 15 nucleotides match TRBD2. The germline V gene encodes CDR1 LGHDT and CDR2 YNNKEL (reference sequence). With 4 bases clipped from V and 4 bases from J, the junction kept 4 bases outside the gene matches. The CDR3 consists of 16 residues.

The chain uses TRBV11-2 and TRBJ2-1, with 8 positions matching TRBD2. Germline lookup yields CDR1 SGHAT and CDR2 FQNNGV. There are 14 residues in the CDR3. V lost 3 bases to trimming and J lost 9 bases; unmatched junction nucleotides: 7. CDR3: CASSFISGAGEQFF. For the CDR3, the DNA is TGTGCCAGCAGCTTTATTAGCGGGGCTGGTGAGCAGTTCTTC.

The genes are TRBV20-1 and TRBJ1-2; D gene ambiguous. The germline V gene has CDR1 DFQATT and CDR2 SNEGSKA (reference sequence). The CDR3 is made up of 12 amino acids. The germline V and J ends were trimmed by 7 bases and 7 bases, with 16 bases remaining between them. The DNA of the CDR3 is TGCAGTGTATCCCGAAGGGAGGGTGGCTACACCTTC. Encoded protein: CSVSRREGGYTF.

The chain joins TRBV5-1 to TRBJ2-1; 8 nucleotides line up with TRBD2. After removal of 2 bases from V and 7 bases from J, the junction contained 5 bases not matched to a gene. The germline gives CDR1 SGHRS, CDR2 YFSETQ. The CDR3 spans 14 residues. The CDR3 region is CASSLTGGLNEQFF. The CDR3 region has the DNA TGCGCCAGCAGCTTAACGGGAGGGTTAAATGAGCAGTTCTTC. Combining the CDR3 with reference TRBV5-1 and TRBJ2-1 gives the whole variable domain KAGVTQTPRYLIKTRGQQVTLSCSPISGHRSVSWYQQTPGQGLQFLFEYFSETQRNKGNFPGRFSGRQFSNSRSEMNVSTLELGDSALYLCASSLTGGLNEQFFGPGTRLTVL.

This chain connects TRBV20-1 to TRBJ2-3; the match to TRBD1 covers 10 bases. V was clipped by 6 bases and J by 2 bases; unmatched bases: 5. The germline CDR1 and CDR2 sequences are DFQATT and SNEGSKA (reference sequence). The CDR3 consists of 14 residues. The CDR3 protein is CSAKTGGFTDTQYF. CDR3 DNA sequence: TGCAGTGCCAAGACAGGGGGCTTCACAGATACGCAGTATTTT.

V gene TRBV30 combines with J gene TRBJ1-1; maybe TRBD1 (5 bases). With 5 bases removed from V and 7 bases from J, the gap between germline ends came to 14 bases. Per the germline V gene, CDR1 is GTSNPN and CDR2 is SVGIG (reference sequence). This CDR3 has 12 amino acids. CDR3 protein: CAWGGQYDEAFF. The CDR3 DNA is TGTGCCTGGGGGGGTCAGTATGATGAAGCTTTCTTT.

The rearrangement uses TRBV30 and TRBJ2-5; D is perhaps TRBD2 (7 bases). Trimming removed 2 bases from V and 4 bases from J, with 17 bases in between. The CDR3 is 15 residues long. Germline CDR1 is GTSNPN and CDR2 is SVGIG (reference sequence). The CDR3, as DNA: TGTGCCTGGAGTCACAGCCTGAGGGGGGGAGAGACCCAGTACTTC. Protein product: CAWSHSLRGGETQYF.

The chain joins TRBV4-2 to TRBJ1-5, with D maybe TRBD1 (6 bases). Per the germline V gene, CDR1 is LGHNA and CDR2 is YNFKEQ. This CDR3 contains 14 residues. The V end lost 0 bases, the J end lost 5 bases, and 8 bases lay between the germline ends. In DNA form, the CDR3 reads TGTGCCAGCAGCCAAGATCCAGGGGATCAGCCCCAGCATTTT. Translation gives CASSQDPGDQPQHF.

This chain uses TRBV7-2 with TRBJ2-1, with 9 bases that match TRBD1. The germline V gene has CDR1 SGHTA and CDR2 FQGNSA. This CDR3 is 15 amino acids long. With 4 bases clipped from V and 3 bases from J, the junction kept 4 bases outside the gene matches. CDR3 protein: CASSSGQGNYNEQFF. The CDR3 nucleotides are TGTGCCAGCAGCTCGGGACAGGGAAACTACAATGAGCAGTTCTTC.

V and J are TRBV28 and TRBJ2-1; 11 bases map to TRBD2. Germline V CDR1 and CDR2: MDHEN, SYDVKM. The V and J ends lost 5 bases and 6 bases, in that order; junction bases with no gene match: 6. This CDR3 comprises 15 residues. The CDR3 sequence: CASSDSGRAGNEQFF. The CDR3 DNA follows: TGTGCCAGCAGTGATAGCGGGAGGGCTGGCAATGAGCAGTTCTTC.

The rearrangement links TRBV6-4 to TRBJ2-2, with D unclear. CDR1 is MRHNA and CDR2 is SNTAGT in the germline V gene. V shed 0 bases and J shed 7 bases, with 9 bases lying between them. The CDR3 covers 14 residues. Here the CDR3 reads CASSDSIAFGELFF. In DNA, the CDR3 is TGTGCCAGCAGTGACTCGATAGCCTTCGGGGAGCTGTTTTTT.

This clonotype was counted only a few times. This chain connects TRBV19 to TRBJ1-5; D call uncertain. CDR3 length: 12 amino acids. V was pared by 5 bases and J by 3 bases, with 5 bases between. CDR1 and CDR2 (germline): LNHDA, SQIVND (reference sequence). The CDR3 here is CASSVDNQPQHF. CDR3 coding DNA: TGTGCCAGTAGTGTGGACAATCAGCCCCAGCATTTT.

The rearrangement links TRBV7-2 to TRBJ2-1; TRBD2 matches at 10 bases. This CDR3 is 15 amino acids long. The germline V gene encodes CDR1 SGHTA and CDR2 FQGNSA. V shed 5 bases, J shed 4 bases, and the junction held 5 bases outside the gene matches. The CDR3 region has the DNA TGTGCCAGCAGCCGGACTAGCGGTCTTTACAATGAGCAGTTCTTC. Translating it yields CASSRTSGLYNEQFF.

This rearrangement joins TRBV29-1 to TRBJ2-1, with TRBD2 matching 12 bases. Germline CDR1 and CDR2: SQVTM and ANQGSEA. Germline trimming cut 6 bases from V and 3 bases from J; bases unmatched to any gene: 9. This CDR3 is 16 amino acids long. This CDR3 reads CSVRTSGEAIYNEQFF. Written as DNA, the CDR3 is TGCAGCGTACGGACTAGCGGGGAAGCAATCTACAATGAGCAGTTCTTC.

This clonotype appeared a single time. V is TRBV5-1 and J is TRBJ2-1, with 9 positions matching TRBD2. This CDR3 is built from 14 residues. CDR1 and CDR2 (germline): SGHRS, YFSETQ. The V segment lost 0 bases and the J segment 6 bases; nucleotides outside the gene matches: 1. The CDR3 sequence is CASSLASGTNEQFF. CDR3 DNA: TGCGCCAGCAGCTTGGCTAGCGGGACCAATGAGCAGTTCTTC.

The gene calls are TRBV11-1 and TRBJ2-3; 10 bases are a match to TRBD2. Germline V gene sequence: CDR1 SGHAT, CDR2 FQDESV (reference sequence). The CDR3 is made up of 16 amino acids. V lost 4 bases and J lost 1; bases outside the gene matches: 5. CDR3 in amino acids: CASSSRGTSGTDTQYF. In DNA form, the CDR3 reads TGTGCCAGCAGCTCTAGAGGGACTAGCGGCACAGATACGCAGTATTTT.

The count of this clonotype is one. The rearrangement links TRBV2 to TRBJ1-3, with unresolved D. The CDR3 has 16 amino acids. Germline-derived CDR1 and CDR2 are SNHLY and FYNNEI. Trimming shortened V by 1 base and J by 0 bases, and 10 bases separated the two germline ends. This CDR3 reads CASSEVEVLSGNTIYF. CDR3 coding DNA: TGTGCCAGCAGTGAAGTAGAGGTTCTCTCTGGAAACACCATATATTTT.

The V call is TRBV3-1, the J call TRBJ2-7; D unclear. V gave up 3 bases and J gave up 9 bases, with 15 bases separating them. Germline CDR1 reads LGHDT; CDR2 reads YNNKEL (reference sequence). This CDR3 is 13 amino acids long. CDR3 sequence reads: CASSHGRWLVQYF. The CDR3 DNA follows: TGTGCCAGCAGCCATGGGCGGTGGCTGGTGCAGTACTTC.

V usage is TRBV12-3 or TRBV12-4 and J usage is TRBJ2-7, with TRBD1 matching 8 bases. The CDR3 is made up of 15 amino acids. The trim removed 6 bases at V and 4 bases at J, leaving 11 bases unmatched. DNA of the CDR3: TGTGCCAGCAGCTTAAGGGGTCAGGGGGCTTACGAGCAGTACTTC. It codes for CASSLRGQGAYEQYF.

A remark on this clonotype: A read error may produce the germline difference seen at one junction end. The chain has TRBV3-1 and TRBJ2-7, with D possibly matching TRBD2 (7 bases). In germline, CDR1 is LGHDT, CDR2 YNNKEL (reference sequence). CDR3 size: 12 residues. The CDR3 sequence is CASSQGARGADF. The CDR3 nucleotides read TGTGCCAGCAGCCAAGGGGCTCGGGGGGCGGACTTC.

DNA of the CDR3: TGTGCCAGCAGCTTACAACATGTTGAGCAGTTCTTC. As protein: CASSLQHVEQFF. J is TRBJ2-1 and V is TRBV7-9; D gene ambiguous. Between the trimmed V and J ends, which lost 2 bases and 9 bases, there was a span of 8 bases. In germline, CDR1 is SEHNR, CDR2 FQNEAQ (reference sequence). The length of the CDR3 is 12 residues.